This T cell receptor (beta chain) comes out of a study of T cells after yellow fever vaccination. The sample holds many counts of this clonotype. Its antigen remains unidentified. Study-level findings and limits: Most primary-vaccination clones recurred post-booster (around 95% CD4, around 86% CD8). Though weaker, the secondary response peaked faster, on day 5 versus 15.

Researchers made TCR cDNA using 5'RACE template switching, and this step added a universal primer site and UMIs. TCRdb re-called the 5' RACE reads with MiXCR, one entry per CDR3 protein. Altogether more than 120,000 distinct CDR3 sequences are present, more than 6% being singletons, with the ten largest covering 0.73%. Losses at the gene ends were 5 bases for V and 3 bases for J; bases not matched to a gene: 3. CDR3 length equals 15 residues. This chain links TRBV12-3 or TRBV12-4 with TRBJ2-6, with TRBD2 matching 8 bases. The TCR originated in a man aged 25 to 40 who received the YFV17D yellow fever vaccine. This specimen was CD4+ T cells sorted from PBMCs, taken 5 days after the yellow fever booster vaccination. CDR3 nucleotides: TGTGCCAGCAGTCGACTAGCGAGTGGGGCCAACGTCCTGACTTTC. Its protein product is CASSRLASGANVLTF.